These 5 T cell receptor beta chains share one sample of origin, sequenced in a study of CD8+CD57+ T cells in acquired aplastic anemia (dated by TCRdb to 2016 to 2018). TCRdb shows the sequencer as Illumina HiSeq 2000. Genomic DNA was used as template for profiling of TCR beta VDJ combinations and CDR3 sequences. In-frame beta chains were kept once TCRdb had trimmed the public reads at Q25 with fastp and called clones with MiXCR. Entries that share a CDR3 protein sequence are merged under the most common genes and DNA. This sample has approximately 220,000 distinct CDR3 sequences in its table, and around 43% of those were observed once. The ten most abundant clones make up over 7.5% of the sample. Flow cytometry had shown CD8+CD57+ cell expansion in the patients selected for sequencing. Input material: sorted CD4+, CD8+, or CD8+CD57+ T cells (not recorded which) from PBMCs. The receptors derive from a human donor with aplastic anemia.

J is TRBJ1-4 and V is TRBV5-5; the D is unclear. This CDR3 comprises 15 residues. The germline gives CDR1 SGHKS, CDR2 YYEKEE (reference sequence). Trimming removed 2 bases at V and 3 bases at J, with 11 bases between. The CDR3 DNA is TGTGCCAGCAGCTTCCGAGATGCGGCTAATGAAAAACTGTTTTTT. Translating gives CASSFRDAANEKLFF.

This chain joins TRBV10-1 and TRBJ2-1; 10 positions agree with TRBD2. Per the germline V gene, CDR1 is WNHNN and CDR2 is SYGVQD (reference sequence). The length of the CDR3 is 16 residues. The V and J ends lost 5 bases and 2 bases, in that order; junction bases with no gene match: 6. CDR3 protein: CASSPGLAVPYNEQFF. The CDR3 bases are TGCGCCAGCAGTCCCGGACTAGCGGTGCCCTACAATGAGCAGTTCTTC.

The chain is built from TRBV27 and TRBJ1-5; 9 nucleotides line up with TRBD1. The junction had 11 bases not matched to a gene; V was cut back by 5 bases and J by 9 bases. This CDR3 contains 15 residues. The germline V gene has CDR1 MNHEY and CDR2 SMNVEV (reference sequence). CDR3 DNA: TGTGCCAGCAGTCCGGGACAGGGAAGTCTCAGGCCCCAGCATTTT. As protein: CASSPGQGSLRPQHF.

The gene calls are TRBV7-2 and TRBJ2-7; 12 bases are a match to TRBD1. This CDR3 region has 16 residues. J lost 3 bases, V lost 6 bases, and 9 bases had no gene match. Germline V gene lookup returns CDR1 SGHTA and CDR2 FQGNSA. The CDR3 here is CASRSPGQGAVYEQYF. CDR3 bases: TGTGCCAGCAGATCTCCGGGACAGGGGGCGGTCTACGAGCAGTACTTC.

This clonotype has only a few counts. The chain recombines TRBV5-6 with TRBJ1-6; D call uncertain. The CDR3 length is 15 residues. The V and J ends lost 2 bases and 5 bases respectively, with 11 bases between them. Germline V gene lookup returns CDR1 SGHDT and CDR2 YYEEEE. CDR3 nucleotide sequence: TGTGCCAGCAGCTTTTTCACCTCTGATAATTCACCCCTCCACTTT. It translates to CASSFFTSDNSPLHF. Based on the CDR3 plus reference TRBV5-6 and TRBJ1-6, the full variable domain is DAGVTQSPTHLIKTRGQQVTLRCSPKSGHDTVSWYQQALGQGPQFIFQYYEEEERQRGNFPDRFSGHQFPNYSSELNVNALLLGDSALYLCASSFFTSDNSPLHFGNGTRLTVT.